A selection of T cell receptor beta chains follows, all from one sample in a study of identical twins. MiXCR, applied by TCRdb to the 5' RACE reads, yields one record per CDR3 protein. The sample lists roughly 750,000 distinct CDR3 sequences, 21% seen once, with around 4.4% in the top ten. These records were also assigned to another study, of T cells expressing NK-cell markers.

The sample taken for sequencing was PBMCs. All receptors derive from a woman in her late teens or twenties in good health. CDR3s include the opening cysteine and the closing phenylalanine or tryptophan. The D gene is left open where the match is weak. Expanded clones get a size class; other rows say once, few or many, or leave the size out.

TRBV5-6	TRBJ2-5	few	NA	CASSLRQGIQETQYF	TGTGCCAGCAGCTTGAGGCAGGGGATTCAAGAGACCCAGTACTTC
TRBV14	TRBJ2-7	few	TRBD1	CASRKTGGLFEQYF	TGTGCCAGCAGGAAAACAGGGGGCTTGTTCGAGCAGTACTTC
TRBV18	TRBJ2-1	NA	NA	CASSLGNNYNEQFF	TGTGCCAGCTCACTAGGGAACAATTACAATGAGCAGTTCTTC
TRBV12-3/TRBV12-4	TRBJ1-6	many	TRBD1	CASSLDRPNSPLHF	TGTGCCAGCAGTTTGGACAGGCCGAATTCACCCCTCCACTTT
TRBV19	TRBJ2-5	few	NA	CASTLSPAGDETQYF	TGTGCCAGTACCCTCAGCCCAGCGGGCGACGAGACCCAGTACTTC
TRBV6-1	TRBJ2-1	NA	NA	CASRRGAYNEQFF	TGTGCCAGCCGCCGCGGCGCTTACAATGAGCAGTTCTTC
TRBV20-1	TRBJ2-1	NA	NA	CSAQPGLSLREQFF	TGCAGTGCTCAACCGGGACTCAGCCTACGGGAGCAGTTCTTC
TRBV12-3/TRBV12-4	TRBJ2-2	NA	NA	CASSLGPDTGELFF	TGTGCCAGCAGTTTAGGGCCAGACACCGGGGAGCTGTTTTTT
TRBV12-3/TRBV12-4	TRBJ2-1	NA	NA	CASSASVNEQFF	TGTGCCAGCAGCGCTAGCGTAAATGAGCAGTTCTTC
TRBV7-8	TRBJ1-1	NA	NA	CASSKITGTEAFF	TGTGCCAGCAGCAAAATCACCGGTACTGAAGCTTTCTTT
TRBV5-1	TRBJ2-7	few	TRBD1	CASNRDRGAYEQYF	TGCGCCAGCAACCGGGACAGGGGAGCCTACGAGCAGTACTTC
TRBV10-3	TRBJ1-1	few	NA	CAIWMGGSNTEAFF	TGTGCCATCTGGATGGGAGGCTCGAACACTGAAGCTTTCTTT
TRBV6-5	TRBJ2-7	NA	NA	CASSYTGTSAYEQYF	TGTGCCAGCAGTTACACCGGGACGTCTGCCTACGAGCAGTACTTC
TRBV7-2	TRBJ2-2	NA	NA	CASSLVGTQGSGELFF	TGTGCCAGCAGCTTAGTGGGAACCCAGGGGTCCGGGGAGCTGTTTTTT
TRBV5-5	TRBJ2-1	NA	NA	CASSLSRSTLVYNEQFF	TGTGCCAGCAGCTTGTCGAGGTCGACTTTGGTATACAATGAGCAGTTCTTC
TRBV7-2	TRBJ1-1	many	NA	CASSLSGDYTEAFF	TGTGCCAGCAGCTTATCGGGGGATTACACTGAAGCTTTCTTT
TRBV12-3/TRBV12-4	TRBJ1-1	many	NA	CASSQGRLNTEAFF	TGTGCCAGCAGTCAAGGACGGCTGAACACTGAAGCTTTCTTT
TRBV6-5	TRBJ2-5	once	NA	CASSYSGFSETQYF	TGTGCCAGCAGTTATTCAGGGTTTAGTGAGACCCAGTACTTC
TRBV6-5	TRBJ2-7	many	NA	CASSYSSGPTYEQYF	TGTGCCAGCAGTTACTCTTCCGGCCCAACCTACGAGCAGTACTTC
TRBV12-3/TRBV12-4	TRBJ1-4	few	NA	CASSFRGVNEKLFF	TGTGCCAGCAGTTTTCGCGGGGTTAATGAAAAACTGTTTTTT
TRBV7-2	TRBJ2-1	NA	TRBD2	CASKGRGEQFF	TGTGCCAGCAAGGGGAGGGGTGAGCAGTTCTTC
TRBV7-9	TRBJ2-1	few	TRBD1	CASSPRTGDNEQFF	TGTGCCAGCAGTCCGCGGACAGGGGACAATGAGCAGTTCTTC
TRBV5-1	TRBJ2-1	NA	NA	CASSLGPGDGLGGNEQFF	TGCGCCAGCAGCTTGGGTCCGGGGGACGGGTTAGGTGGTAATGAGCAGTTCTTC
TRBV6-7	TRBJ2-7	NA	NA	CASSYRGINPAYEQYF	TGTGCCAGCAGTTACAGGGGCATAAACCCGGCCTACGAGCAGTACTTC
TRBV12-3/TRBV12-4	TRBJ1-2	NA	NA	CASSQDILGYTF	TGTGCCAGCAGTCAGGACATTCTTGGCTACACCTTC
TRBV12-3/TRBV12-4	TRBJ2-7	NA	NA	CASSIGTTQYF	TGTGCCAGCAGTATAGGGACCACCCAGTACTTC
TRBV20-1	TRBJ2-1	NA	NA	CSARDPLGQGRDEQFF	TGCAGTGCTAGAGATCCCCTTGGGCAGGGAAGGGATGAGCAGTTCTTC
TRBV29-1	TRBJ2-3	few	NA	CSVATTDTQYF	TGCAGCGTTGCTACGACAGATACGCAGTATTTT
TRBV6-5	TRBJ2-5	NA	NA	CASSYSVGETQYF	TGTGCCAGCAGTTACTCGGTGGGAGAGACCCAGTACTTC
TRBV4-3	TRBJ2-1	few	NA	CASSQESFGLARNEQFF	TGCGCCAGCAGCCAAGAAAGTTTCGGGCTAGCGAGAAATGAGCAGTTCTTC
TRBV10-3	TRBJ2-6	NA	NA	CAIKPGGTGANVLTF	TGTGCCATCAAGCCGGGGGGCACTGGGGCCAACGTCCTGACTTTC
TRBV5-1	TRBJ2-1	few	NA	CASSLKVDRNEQFF	TGCGCCAGCAGCCTGAAGGTAGATCGGAATGAGCAGTTCTTC
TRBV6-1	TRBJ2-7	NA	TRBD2	CACSRDYSYEQYF	TGTGCCTGCTCCCGGGACTACTCCTACGAGCAGTACTTC
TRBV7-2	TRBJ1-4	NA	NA	CASRVKGTNEKLFF	TGTGCCAGCAGAGTAAAGGGAACTAATGAAAAACTGTTTTTT
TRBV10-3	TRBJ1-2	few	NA	CAISRQDFQGYTF	TGTGCCATCAGTCGACAGGACTTTCAGGGCTACACCTTC
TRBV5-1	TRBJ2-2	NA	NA	CASSLQRYTGELFF	TGCGCCAGCAGCTTGCAGCGGTACACCGGGGAGCTGTTTTTT
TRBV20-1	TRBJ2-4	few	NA	CSARVVWGEGNKNIQYF	TGCAGTGCTAGAGTTGTATGGGGAGAAGGGAACAAAAACATTCAGTACTTC
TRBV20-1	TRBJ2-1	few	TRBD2	CSATTSVSSYNEQFF	TGCAGTGCTACTACTAGCGTAAGCTCCTACAATGAGCAGTTCTTC
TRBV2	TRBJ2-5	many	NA	CASSGLGQETQYF	TGTGCCAGCAGTGGGCTGGGCCAAGAGACCCAGTACTTC
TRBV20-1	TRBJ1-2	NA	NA	CSAPLPRSGYTF	TGCAGTGCTCCTTTACCCCGATCGGGCTACACCTTC
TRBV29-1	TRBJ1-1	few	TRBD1	CSVVGTGENEAFF	TGCAGCGTTGTCGGGACAGGGGAAAATGAAGCTTTCTTT
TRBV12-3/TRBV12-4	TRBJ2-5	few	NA	CASSRGVGRPQETQYF	TGTGCCAGCAGTCGGGGTGTGGGGAGACCTCAAGAGACCCAGTACTTC
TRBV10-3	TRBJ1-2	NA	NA	CAISVIRRTPAGGYTF	TGTGCCATCAGTGTGATCCGGAGGACACCGGCGGGTGGCTACACCTTC
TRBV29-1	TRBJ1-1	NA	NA	CSVGWGVGLNTEAFF	TGCAGCGTTGGGTGGGGCGTAGGGTTGAACACTGAAGCTTTCTTT
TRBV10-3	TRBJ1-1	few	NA	CAIRDPGLNTEAFF	TGTGCCATCAGAGATCCCGGGCTGAACACTGAAGCTTTCTTT